The 24 T cell receptor beta chains below all came from one sample that was sequenced in a study of blood T cells in healthy people across ages. Combining a sample-barcoded 5' primer with a J-beta primer mix, a second PCR ran for roughly 7 to 12 cycles. Via MiXCR, TCRdb re-called the 5' RACE reads, giving one row per CDR3 protein. Altogether over a million distinct CDR3 sequences are present, almost 60% being singletons, with the ten largest covering over 6.5%. The sample taken for sequencing was blood. These receptors were obtained from a young man in good health.

The chain combines TRBV20-1 with TRBJ2-1; no definite D call. There are 15 residues in the CDR3. V lost 1 base and J lost 4, with 14 bases in between. Per the germline V gene, CDR1 is DFQATT and CDR2 is SNEGSKA (reference sequence). CDR3 bases: TGCAGTGCTAGAGCCCCTAGAGGCAGGTACAATGAGCAGTTCTTC. Translation gives CSARAPRGRYNEQFF.

This clonotype was seen only once. The chain recombines TRBV20-1 with TRBJ2-7; D ambiguous. This CDR3 region has 12 residues. V was pared by 7 bases and J by 6 bases, with 16 bases between. CDR1 and CDR2 (germline): DFQATT, SNEGSKA (reference sequence). The DNA for the CDR3 is TGCAGTGGGATAAGGGTTAATGGCGAGCAGTACTTC. Translation: CSGIRVNGEQYF.

The chain couples TRBV3-1 to TRBJ2-3; no clear D gene. This CDR3 region has 12 residues. Trimming took 2 bases from V and 7 from J, leaving 7 bases between them. The germline V gene encodes CDR1 LGHDT and CDR2 YNNKEL (reference sequence). The CDR3 is CASSQRQNTQYF. The CDR3 DNA reads as TGTGCCAGCAGCCAACGCCAGAATACGCAGTATTTT.

The chain carries TRBV6-2 or TRBV6-3 and TRBJ1-2, with D perhaps matching TRBD1 (5 bases). Looked up from germline, CDR1 is MNHEY and CDR2 is SVGEGT. The CDR3 totals 13 residues. The V gene lost 8 bases and the J gene lost 8 bases, with 18 bases spanning the gap. In DNA, the CDR3 is TGTGCCAGCCAAGATGGGGGTTTGAGAGGCTACACCTTC. Its translation: CASQDGGLRGYTF.

This chain uses TRBV10-3 with TRBJ1-5, with TRBD1 as a possible D gene (6 bases). Germline V gene data show CDR1 as ENHRY and CDR2 as SYGVKD. The CDR3 extends over 14 amino acids. Trimming stripped 6 bases from V and 0 bases from J, with 9 bases between. CDR3 amino acids: CAIRDSLSNQPQHF. CDR3 sequence (DNA): TGTGCCATCAGGGACAGTCTTAGCAATCAGCCCCAGCATTTT.

Only one count was recorded for this clonotype. This chain joins TRBV14 and TRBJ2-4, with D perhaps matching TRBD1 (7 bases). Germline V gene sequence: CDR1 SGHDN, CDR2 FVKESK. With 0 bases removed from V and 9 bases from J, the gap between germline ends came to 15 bases. This CDR3 has 15 residues. CDR3 region: CASSQDLGQGGIQYF. DNA of the CDR3: TGTGCCAGCAGCCAAGATCTCGGGCAGGGGGGCATTCAGTACTTC.

The rearrangement links TRBV6-5 to TRBJ1-2, with 7 bases lining up with TRBD1. V shed 6 bases, J shed 5 bases, and the junction held 9 bases outside the gene matches. Germline values: CDR1 MNHEY, CDR2 SVGAGI. The length of the CDR3 is 14 residues. The CDR3 reads CASRLDRRKYGYTF. The CDR3 region has the DNA TGTGCCAGCAGACTGGACAGGAGGAAGTATGGCTACACCTTC.

V is TRBV28 and J is TRBJ2-3, with D possibly being TRBD1 (6 bases). CDR1 is MDHEN and CDR2 is SYDVKM in the germline V gene. The V gene lost 3 bases and the J gene lost 4 bases, with 14 bases spanning the gap. The CDR3 spans 15 residues. CDR3 in DNA: TGTGCCAGCAGTTTTCTGACAGGCGCGGCAGATACGCAGTATTTT. Translated, it gives CASSFLTGAADTQYF.

This clonotype was found many times. The chain carries TRBV6-4 and TRBJ2-1, with D unclear. Looked up from germline, CDR1 is MRHNA and CDR2 is SNTAGT. The CDR3 has 13 amino acids. Between the trimmed V and J ends, which lost 2 bases and 6 bases, there was a span of 8 bases. The CDR3 sequence: CASSDGDLNEQFF. The CDR3 coding sequence is TGTGCCAGCAGTGACGGAGATCTCAATGAGCAGTTCTTC.

The chain uses TRBV6-2 or TRBV6-3 and TRBJ1-6; 7 nucleotides agree with TRBD1. The V gene's germline CDR1 is MNHEY and CDR2 SVGEGT. The CDR3 contains 15 residues. V lost 6 bases to trimming and J lost 5 bases; unmatched junction nucleotides: 7. CDR3 protein: CASRGGTANNSPLHF. The DNA for the CDR3 is TGTGCCAGCAGGGGGGGGACAGCCAATAATTCACCCCTCCACTTT.

This clonotype was counted a single time. The J gene is TRBJ2-5, the V gene TRBV6-2 or TRBV6-3, with D perhaps being TRBD1 or TRBD2 (6 bases each). Germline CDR1 is MNHEY and CDR2 is SVGEGT. The ends were cut back, 3 bases at V and 3 bases at J, with 20 bases in the middle. This CDR3 is 17 amino acids long. The CDR3 DNA follows: TGTGCCAGCAGTTATGAGCCCGGGGGCGATAGCGAAGAGACCCAGTACTTC. Translating gives CASSYEPGGDSEETQYF.

This clonotype was seen more than once but under ten times. The V gene is TRBV29-1, the J gene TRBJ1-1; D is perhaps TRBD1 (5 bases). From germline, CDR1 is SQVTM and CDR2 ANQGSEA. Between the trimmed V and J ends, which lost 2 bases and 4 bases, there was a span of 14 bases. The CDR3 sequence is 14 residues long. The CDR3 sequence: CSVEKRGSGTEAFF. CDR3 DNA sequence: TGCAGCGTTGAAAAGAGGGGCAGTGGCACTGAAGCTTTCTTT.

This chain links TRBV12-3 or TRBV12-4 with TRBJ2-1, with a weak D call TRBD2 (6 bases). Trimming stripped 6 bases from V and 7 bases from J, with 16 bases between. CDR3 length: 14 residues. The CDR3 spells CASSPGTPGNEQFF. Written as DNA, the CDR3 is TGTGCCAGCAGCCCCGGGACTCCGGGGAATGAGCAGTTCTTC.

This clonotype showed up just a few times. The chain joins TRBV29-1 to TRBJ2-5, with D possibly matching TRBD2 (5 bases). The V end was cut by 6 bases, the J end by 2 bases, with 16 bases between. This CDR3 has 14 amino acids. CDR1 is SQVTM, CDR2 ANQGSEA, per germline. CDR3 residues: CSVLLGAGQETQYF. The CDR3 nucleotides are TGCAGCGTACTCCTGGGAGCCGGACAAGAGACCCAGTACTTC. Full variable domain (rest looked up from reference TRBV29-1 and TRBJ2-5): SAVISQKPSRDICQRGTSLTIQCQVDSQVTMMFWYRQQPGQSLTLIATANQGSEATYESGFVIDKFPISRPNLTFSTLTVSNMSPEDSSIYLCSVLLGAGQETQYFGPGTRLLVL.

This rearrangement joins TRBV7-2 to TRBJ2-5; D not resolved. The germline V and J ends were trimmed by 1 base and 1 base, with 7 bases remaining between them. The CDR3 is made up of 14 amino acids. Germline assignment: CDR1 SGHTA and CDR2 FQGNSA. CDR3 in amino acids: CASSLGSIQETQYF. CDR3 in DNA: TGTGCCAGCAGCTTAGGGTCTATCCAAGAGACCCAGTACTTC.

The rearrangement links TRBV12-5 to TRBJ2-2; 11 nucleotides agree with TRBD1. V shed 7 bases and J 2 bases; nucleotides not matched to a gene: 12. The CDR3 is 18 residues long. Germline CDR1 and CDR2: LGHNT and FRNRAP. CDR3 sequence (DNA): TGTGCTAGTGATGGGACCCTCGGGACAGGGGGTAACACCGGGGAGCTGTTTTTT. Amino acid sequence: CASDGTLGTGGNTGELFF.

The rearrangement joins TRBV5-1 to TRBJ2-5, with 16 bases lining up with TRBD2. CDR1 SGHRS and CDR2 YFSETQ come from the germline V gene. V shed 3 bases and J 3 bases; nucleotides not matched to a gene: 2. The CDR3 spans 16 residues. The CDR3 region has the DNA TGCGCCAGCAGCTCTGGGACTAGCGGGAGGGAAGAGACCCAGTACTTC. It is translated as CASSSGTSGREETQYF.

CDR3 loop: CASSPAWSGGVTDTQYF. The CDR3 DNA follows: TGTGCCAGCAGCCCCGCTTGGTCAGGAGGGGTCACAGATACGCAGTATTTT. The chain is built from TRBV7-8 and TRBJ2-3, with D possibly TRBD2 on 6 matching bases. CDR1 and CDR2 from the germline V gene are SGHVS and FQNEAQ. This CDR3 has 17 amino acids. Trimming removed 5 bases at V and 2 bases at J, with 20 bases between. The whole variable domain, remainder taken from reference TRBV7-8 and TRBJ2-3, is GAGVSQSPRYKVAKRGQDVALRCDPISGHVSLFWYQQALGQGPEFLTYFQNEAQLDKSGLPSDRFFAERPEGSVSTLKIQRTQQEDSAVYLCASSPAWSGGVTDTQYFGPGTRLTVL.

This sequence joins TRBV20-1 and TRBJ2-3; TRBD2 is a possible D gene (6 bases). This CDR3 contains 14 residues. V lost 6 bases, J lost 0 bases, and 13 bases lay in between. Looked up from germline, CDR1 is DFQATT and CDR2 is SNEGSKA (reference sequence). CDR3 nucleotide sequence: TGCAGTGCGGAAACCGGGACTAGCACAGATACGCAGTATTTT. This translates into CSAETGTSTDTQYF.

This clonotype came up a few times. J is TRBJ2-7 and V is TRBV20-1; a possible D gene is TRBD2 (6 bases). V dropped 6 bases and J dropped 0 bases, with 18 bases sitting between them. Per germline, CDR1 DFQATT and CDR2 SNEGSKA (reference sequence). The CDR3 sequence is 15 residues long. The CDR3 here is CSAISGGRLSYEQYF. DNA of the CDR3: TGCAGTGCCATTTCAGGTGGGAGGCTCTCCTACGAGCAGTACTTC.

This sequence joins TRBV29-1 and TRBJ2-5; 11 nucleotides agree with TRBD2. J gave up 2 bases and V 8 bases, and 10 bases lay outside the gene matches. Germline V lookup: CDR1 SQVTM, CDR2 ANQGSEA. The CDR3 has 15 amino acids. The CDR3 spells CSTQASGGLQETQYF. The CDR3 nucleotides are TGCAGCACCCAGGCTAGCGGGGGGCTACAAGAGACCCAGTACTTC.

The rearrangement joins TRBV25-1 to TRBJ1-2; TRBD1 might be the D (5 bases). V lost 7 bases and J lost 8, with 17 bases in between. CDR1 MGHDK and CDR2 SYGVNS come from the germline V gene. This CDR3 region has 13 residues. CDR3 region: CASKDGRVSGYTF. CDR3 bases: TGTGCCAGCAAAGACGGCAGGGTTAGCGGCTACACCTTC.

This chain links TRBV7-9 with TRBJ2-7, with D hard to call. V shed 2 bases and J shed 0 bases, with 8 bases lying between them. The germline V gene has CDR1 SEHNR and CDR2 FQNEAQ (reference sequence). The CDR3 spans 14 residues. The CDR3 sequence: CASSLPRVSYEQYF. CDR3 DNA sequence: TGTGCCAGCAGCTTACCCCGGGTCTCCTACGAGCAGTACTTC.

The chain is built from TRBV7-6 and TRBJ1-1, with D maybe TRBD1 (5 bases). This CDR3 is 14 amino acids long. V was cut by 6 bases and J by 1 base, with 12 bases left in between. Germline CDR1 reads SGHVS; CDR2 reads FNYEAQ. The CDR3 DNA reads TGTGCCAGCAGTGAGGGACGGGCGAACACTGAAGCTTTCTTT. Translating it yields CASSEGRANTEAFF.